These 15 T cell receptor beta chains originate from one sample sequenced in a study. Each CDR3 protein gets one entry after TCRdb re-called the 5' RACE reads with MiXCR. The data contain 30,000 or so distinct CDR3 sequences, roughly 25% of them singletons. The sample was memory CD4+ T cells sorted from blood. The subset denotes: memory CD4+ T cells, CD4+CD45RO+CD25-. These receptors came from a female donor with breast cancer.

This clonotype came up a few times. This rearrangement joins TRBV4-1 to TRBJ2-1, with 7 bases lining up with TRBD1. V trimming: 2 bases; J trimming: 8 bases; junction bases outside the gene matches: 6. CDR3 size: 14 residues. Looked up from germline, CDR1 is MGHRA and CDR2 is YSYEKL. CDR3 sequence reads: CASSQSRQGYEQFF. CDR3 coding DNA: TGCGCCAGCAGCCAATCAAGACAGGGCTATGAGCAGTTCTTC.

This clonotype was found a few times. The chain links TRBV4-1 to TRBJ1-1, with D perhaps TRBD1 (6 bases). Germline V gives CDR1 MGHRA, CDR2 YSYEKL. This CDR3 has 16 residues. The V gene lost 4 bases and the J gene lost 1 base, with 16 bases spanning the gap. DNA for the CDR3: TGCGCCAGCAGCCTCGTCGGGGGGCTTGGGAACACTGAAGCTTTCTTT. It codes for CASSLVGGLGNTEAFF.

This chain uses TRBV27 with TRBJ2-7, with D possibly TRBD1 on 5 matching bases. The CDR3 contains 12 residues. Trimming took off 8 bases at V and 3 bases at J, with 11 bases between the two ends. Germline CDR1 and CDR2: MNHEY and SMNVEV (reference sequence). CDR3 nucleotide sequence: TGTGCCAGCCCACAAGGGGTCTACGAGCAGTACTTC. This translates into CASPQGVYEQYF.

The V call is TRBV5-1, the J call TRBJ2-7; D call uncertain. The CDR3 totals 12 residues. Trimming removed 1 base at V and 3 bases at J, with 5 bases between. The germline CDR1 and CDR2 sequences are SGHRS and YFSETQ. The CDR3 protein is CASSLRLYEQYF. As DNA, the CDR3 is TGCGCCAGCAGCTTGCGCCTCTACGAGCAGTACTTC.

V and J are TRBV29-1 and TRBJ2-7; TRBD1 or TRBD2 may be the D gene (5 bases each). The V end lost 8 bases, the J end lost 4 bases, and 18 bases lay between the germline ends. The germline V gene has CDR1 SQVTM and CDR2 ANQGSEA. The CDR3 consists of 13 residues. The CDR3 bases are TGCAGCACCACCGGGACGGATACATACGAGCAGTACTTC. Translation: CSTTGTDTYEQYF.

The rearrangement links TRBV20-1 to TRBJ1-3, with 10 bases matching TRBD1. V lost 6 bases to trimming and J lost 4 bases; unmatched junction nucleotides: 9. The germline V gene has CDR1 DFQATT and CDR2 SNEGSKA (reference sequence). The CDR3 length is 15 residues. CDR3 sequence (DNA): TGCAGTGCCCGGACAGGGGGATCGAGAGGAAACACCATATATTTT. Its translation is CSARTGGSRGNTIYF.

The rearrangement uses TRBV7-3 and TRBJ2-3, with D perhaps matching TRBD1 or TRBD2 (5 bases each). The CDR3 is made up of 13 amino acids. Between the trimmed V and J ends, which lost 5 bases and 8 bases, there was a span of 14 bases. CDR1 and CDR2 (germline): SGHTA, FQGTGA. This chain's CDR3 is CASSPPPGTTQYF. CDR3 nucleotide sequence: TGTGCCAGCAGCCCCCCCCCCGGGACTACGCAGTATTTT.

V gene TRBV27 combines with J gene TRBJ2-1; the D gene is possibly TRBD1 (5 bases). The germline V and J ends were trimmed by 5 bases and 4 bases, with 9 bases remaining between them. Germline values: CDR1 MNHEY, CDR2 SMNVEV (reference sequence). This CDR3 is built from 13 residues. This CDR3 reads CASSLGRYNEQFF. The CDR3 coding sequence is TGTGCCAGCAGTCTGGGGCGTTACAATGAGCAGTTCTTC.

This clonotype is a singleton in its sample. This may be a read error: a much more frequent sequence differs by one nucleotide. The V and J genes are TRBV4-1 and TRBJ2-6; D ambiguous. From germline, CDR1 is MGHRA and CDR2 YSYEKL. CDR3 length: 14 amino acids. Trimming stripped 4 bases from V and 1 base from J, with 5 bases between. CDR3 loop: CASSRGSGANVLTF. CDR3 DNA sequence: TGCGCCAGCAGCCGAGGATCTGGGGCCAACGTCCTGACTTTC.

In its sample, this clonotype is medium-sized (0.01 to 0.1%). The chain links TRBV20-1 to TRBJ2-7, with D possibly matching TRBD2 (6 bases). The CDR3 runs to 14 residues. In germline, CDR1 is DFQATT, CDR2 SNEGSKA (reference sequence). V was cut by 5 bases and J by 7 bases, with 21 bases left in between. This CDR3 reads CSAEGPVRAGEQYF. CDR3 coding DNA: TGCAGTGCTGAGGGACCCGTGAGGGCGGGGGAGCAGTACTTC.

There are a few counts of this clonotype. The V call is TRBV4-1, the J call TRBJ1-1, with unresolved D. The V gene lost 0 bases and the J gene lost 2 bases, with 10 bases spanning the gap. The CDR3 runs to 15 residues. Germline CDR1 is MGHRA and CDR2 is YSYEKL. The CDR3: CASSQEAAGNTEAFF. The CDR3 bases are TGCGCCAGCAGCCAAGAAGCCGCAGGAAACACTGAAGCTTTCTTT.

In its sample, this clonotype was seen a few times. This rearrangement joins TRBV9 to TRBJ1-2, with D possibly TRBD1 on 6 matching bases. Trimming shortened V by 4 bases and J by 4 bases, and 20 bases separated the two germline ends. The CDR3 has 16 residues. CDR1 is SGDLS and CDR2 is YYNGEE in the germline V gene. The CDR3 coding sequence is TGTGCCAGCAGCCCCCGGGTGGGGGGGGGCATCTATGGCTACACCTTC. Translating it yields CASSPRVGGGIYGYTF.

This clonotype was observed many times. J is TRBJ2-1 and V is TRBV5-5; 7 bases match TRBD1. The junction had 8 bases not matched to a gene; V was cut back by 5 bases and J by 3 bases. The CDR3 is 15 residues long. Looked up from germline, CDR1 is SGHKS and CDR2 is YYEKEE (reference sequence). The CDR3 DNA follows: TGTGCCAGCAGTTCGAGACAGGGAAACTACAATGAGCAGTTCTTC. Protein sequence: CASSSRQGNYNEQFF.

This clonotype was seen ten or more times. The chain employs TRBV29-1 and TRBJ1-1; D gene uncertain. The V end lost 3 bases, the J end lost 7 bases, and 12 bases lay between the germline ends. The CDR3 length is 12 residues. Germline V gene sequence: CDR1 SQVTM, CDR2 ANQGSEA. CDR3 DNA sequence: TGCAGCGTTGATTGGGCGGCGGATGAAGCTTTCTTT. This sequence encodes CSVDWAADEAFF.

At least ten counts were recorded for this clonotype. J is TRBJ2-1 and V is TRBV12-3 or TRBV12-4, with 8 nucleotides matching TRBD2. This CDR3 has 15 amino acids. J gave up 11 bases and V 5 bases, and 14 bases lay outside the gene matches. CDR3 residues: CASSPGLAPKRKQFF. The CDR3 DNA reads TGTGCCAGCAGTCCTGGACTAGCCCCTAAACGGAAGCAGTTCTTC.